What follows describes a single T cell receptor beta chain. The data were taken from a study of control samples from healthy donors and cancer patients. The repertoire was sequenced with immunoSEQ multiplex PCR; TCRdb's copy has only in-frame clones and lacks some. The data contain 100,000 or so clones, roughly 87% of them singletons. The CDR3 runs to 13 residues. The V and J ends lost 0 bases and 4 bases respectively, with 9 bases between them. Germline loops: CDR1 GTSNPN, CDR2 SVGIG (reference sequence). The TCR originated in a woman aged 45-65 years in good health. What was sequenced was blood. The chain couples TRBV30 to TRBJ1-2, with D uncertain. The CDR3 nucleotides are TGTGCCTGGAGTGTAGGCCCCGGCTATGGCTACACCTTC. Its protein is CAWSVGPGYGYTF. The variable domain in full, completed from reference TRBV30 and TRBJ1-2, reads SQTIHQWPATLVQPVGSPLSLECTVEGTSNPNLYWYRQAAGRGLQLLFYSVGIGQISSEVPQNLSASRPQDRQFILSSKKLLLSDSGFYLCAWSVGPGYGYTFGSGTRLTVV.